This T cell receptor (beta chain) was sequenced during a study of shared clonotypes between healthy human individuals. Trimming left V 7 bases short and J 4 bases short, with 10 bases between. Germline V gene sequence: CDR1 SGHAT, CDR2 FQNNGV. This CDR3 region has 13 residues. Some clones are missing from TCRdb's copy, which holds only in-frame ones; the method was immunoSEQ multiplex PCR. The sample consists of more than 1 million clones, 75% to 85% of them appearing once. The rearrangement joins TRBV11-2 to TRBJ1-4, with D unresolved. The TCR sequence derives from a man between 18 and 29 years old in good health. Some clones in this sample may be carry-over from other donors' samples. The sequenced sample consisted of memory CD4+ T cells from PBMCs. Stated subset: CD45RA-negative fraction. Here the CDR3 reads CASTSGNNEKLFF. The CDR3 nucleotides read TGTGCCAGCACGTCAGGAAATAATGAAAAACTGTTTTTT.